Below, 10 T cell receptor beta chains from the same sample are listed, as sequenced in a study of blood T cells in healthy people across ages. It was with a sample-barcoded 5' primer and a J-beta primer mix that a second PCR of roughly 7 to 12 cycles was run. TCRdb passed the 5' RACE reads through MiXCR, listing each CDR3 protein once. The sample gives about 760,000 distinct CDR3 sequences, approximately 25% of which show up once; around 9.2% is in the top ten. These data were also filed under a second study, of T cells of mothers and their children.

The specimen sequenced was blood. The receptor set was obtained from a boy younger than 18 in good health.

Many counts were recorded for this clonotype. J is TRBJ2-7 and V is TRBV28, with TRBD2 identical over 7 bases. The length of the CDR3 is 17 residues. CDR1 and CDR2 from the germline V gene are MDHEN and SYDVKM. Trimming removed 5 bases from V and 4 bases from J; junction bases left unmatched: 17. This CDR3 is CASSGAGLTTEGYEQYF. In nucleotides, the CDR3 is TGTGCCAGCAGTGGGGCGGGACTAACCACGGAAGGGTACGAGCAGTACTTC.

This clonotype was observed a handful of times. The junction departs from the called germline gene at one end, perhaps through a read error. CDR3 in amino acids: CASSPTPRGPDTQYF. CDR3 in DNA: TGTGCTAGCAGTCCGACTCCCCGCGGGCCAGATACGCAGTATTTT. The chain combines TRBV7-7 with TRBJ2-3, with a weak D call TRBD2 (5 bases). The CDR3 has 15 residues. The germline CDR1 and CDR2 sequences are SSHAT and FNYEAQ (reference sequence).

The sample holds a few counts of this clonotype. The V and J genes are TRBV10-2 and TRBJ1-4, with D unclear. V lost 4 bases and J lost 10, with 16 bases in between. Germline V gene sequence: CDR1 WSHSY, CDR2 SAAADI. This CDR3 is built from 14 residues. As DNA, the CDR3 is TGCGCCAGCAGTGTCGGCGGTCTATCAGGAAAACTGTTTTTT. Translating it yields CASSVGGLSGKLFF.

This clonotype turned up a few times. The chain joins TRBV6-2 or TRBV6-3 to TRBJ1-2; D perhaps matches TRBD1 (6 bases). Germline V gene data show CDR1 as MNHEY and CDR2 as SVGEGT. There are 13 residues in the CDR3. The V gene lost 9 bases and the J gene lost 6 bases, with 17 bases spanning the gap. This chain's CDR3 is CASRESSGDGYTF. The CDR3 region has the DNA TGTGCCAGTAGGGAGTCGTCAGGGGATGGCTACACCTTC.

The chain combines TRBV6-2 or TRBV6-3 with TRBJ2-2; 12 bases are shared with TRBD1. The germline V gene has CDR1 MNHEY and CDR2 SVGEGT. Unmatched junction bases numbered 5, after V lost 6 bases and J lost 6 bases. The CDR3 spans 15 residues. The CDR3 reads CASSGTGGVSGELFF. For the CDR3, the DNA is TGTGCCAGCAGCGGGACAGGGGGCGTTTCCGGGGAGCTGTTTTTT.

The genes are TRBV6-5 and TRBJ2-7; D gene unclear. In germline, CDR1 is MNHEY, CDR2 SVGAGI. The ends were cut back, 0 bases at V and 1 base at J, with 7 bases in the middle. The CDR3 sequence is 14 residues long. CDR3 coding DNA: TGTGCCAGCAGTTACTCCCCAGTTTCCTACGAGCAGTACTTC. Translated: CASSYSPVSYEQYF.

The rearrangement uses TRBV12-3 or TRBV12-4 and TRBJ2-5, with 11 bases fitting TRBD2. The J call may be mistaken, given a closer DNA end match to TRBJ2-7. This CDR3 has 14 amino acids. Written as DNA, the CDR3 is TGTGCCAGCAGCCTAGCGGGAGGATTGCCCGAGCAGTACTTC. As protein: CASSLAGGLPEQYF.

This sequence joins TRBV24-1 and TRBJ2-7, with 8 bases identical to TRBD2. The CDR3 runs 20 residues. V trimming: 1 base; J trimming: 6 bases; junction bases outside the gene matches: 22. The germline gives CDR1 KGHDR, CDR2 SFDVKD. The CDR3 here is CATSDFLRAGVSFKNIEQYF. CDR3 nucleotides: TGTGCCACCAGTGATTTTCTTCGAGCGGGAGTATCGTTCAAGAATATCGAGCAGTACTTC.

The chain employs TRBV7-9 and TRBJ2-1; 7 bases line up with TRBD2. This CDR3 is built from 17 residues. J gave up 0 bases and V 3 bases, and 8 bases lay outside the gene matches. Germline lookup yields CDR1 SEHNR and CDR2 FQNEAQ (reference sequence). The CDR3 protein is CASSLTSSPSSYNEQFF. CDR3 coding DNA: TGTGCCAGCAGCTTGACTAGCTCCCCCAGCTCCTACAATGAGCAGTTCTTC.

This clonotype has more than one count but fewer than ten. The chain has TRBV2 and TRBJ2-4; D might be TRBD1 (6 bases). The CDR3 consists of 16 residues. The ends were cut back, 4 bases at V and 7 bases at J, with 20 bases in the middle. Germline V gene lookup returns CDR1 SNHLY and CDR2 FYNNEI. CDR3 loop: CASSGSLGTSKNIQYF. CDR3 bases: TGTGCCAGCAGTGGGTCGTTGGGGACATCGAAGAACATTCAGTACTTC.